This TCR beta chain was identified during a study of blood T cell repertoires in COVID-19. CDR1 and CDR2 from the germline V gene are SGHAT and FQNNGV. The junction had 4 bases not matched to a gene; V was cut back by 1 base and J by 4 bases. The CDR3 loop spans 14 amino acids. The data were produced by immunoSEQ multiplex PCR, yet TCRdb's version contains in-frame clones alone and is incomplete. The repertoire has 300,000 to 350,000 clones, roughly 90% of them found once; the top ten carry approximately 7.5%. This TCR derives from a woman younger than 45 with COVID-19, enrolled during active disease. Sequencing input: peripheral blood. V gene TRBV11-2 combines with J gene TRBJ2-7; 7 bases map to TRBD1. The CDR3 sequence: CASSLGGGFYEQYF. The CDR3 DNA follows: TGTGCCAGCAGCTTAGGAGGGGGCTTTTACGAGCAGTACTTC.